The text below deals with one TCR beta chain. Its target antigen remains unknown. Base qualities are not at hand, and no much larger clone is one base apart. Including cysteine and phenylalanine, the CDR3 has 14 amino acids. Only CDR3 DNA is held: 42 bases, read in frame from base 1. The junction shows trimming of 6 bases on V and 4 bases on J, plus 12 bases between the germline ends. Reading the germline V gene gives CDR1 KGHDR and CDR2 SFDVKD. The immunoSEQ Assay, a bias-controlled multiplex PCR, was used to amplify TCRbeta CDR3 regions from genomic DNA. In the source study's methods: The number of nucleated cells in each sample was estimated by amplification of reference gene primers within the assay. Sequence reads were collapsed and filtered to measure the absolute abundance of every unique TCRbeta CDR3 rearrangement. For each sample, productive Simpson clonality was calculated as the square root of Simpson's diversity index over productive rearrangements. TCRdb took this table from immuneACCESS and kept in-frame rearrangements with V and J called. Such tables lack part of the clones; where checked against another copy, unresolved V genes explain under half of the gap, and the rest is unexplained. V and J calls and clone size come straight from that table; D and trimming were deduced from the DNA. The sample table contains 60,000 or so clones; only one count was recorded for around 80% of them. Roughly 3.5% of the sample lies in the top ten.

The entry originates in a study of blood T cell repertoires in COVID-19 (dated by TCRdb to the early 2020s). For the study in its entirety: Samples from collaborators originated in the United States, Italy and Spain and spanned both the acute and convalescent phases of COVID-19. Subjects who had been exposed to COVID-19, were actively infected with it, or had recovered from it provided the deeply sampled blood TCRbeta repertoires that made up the dataset. The repertoires were released in a freely available public database meant as a resource for research on the immune response to SARS-CoV-2. Sample metadata almost always included a de-identified subject ID, COVID-19 status, age in years and sex. The samples were drawn from the first 160 participants of the ongoing ImmuneRACE study and from 1,200 or so subjects provided by 6 global collaborators. HLA class I and class II types, where available, came from metadata supplied by the sample provider rather than from assay-based typing. The prospective study material was composed of cDNA or gDNA derived from T cells, B-cell-depleted T cells, or PBMCs. Broad study findings and their caveats: The amount of clinical and demographic metadata varied by source and participant and was provided uncurated.

The collaborating institutions used their own protocols to collect whole blood in K2EDTA tubes. For TCRbeta analysis, collaborators shipped samples in one of three forms: frozen whole blood, isolated PBMCs, or DNA extracted from either of those sample types. Sequencing was performed on peripheral blood. This receptor chain uses TRBV24-1 and TRBJ1-5; the D gene lacks a confident call. This receptor was obtained from a man between 60 and 70 years old with acute or convalescent COVID-19. The CDR3 loop reads CATSTASGNQPQHF. The sequenced DNA: TGTGCCACCAGTACAGCTTCAGGTAATCAGCCCCAGCATTTT.